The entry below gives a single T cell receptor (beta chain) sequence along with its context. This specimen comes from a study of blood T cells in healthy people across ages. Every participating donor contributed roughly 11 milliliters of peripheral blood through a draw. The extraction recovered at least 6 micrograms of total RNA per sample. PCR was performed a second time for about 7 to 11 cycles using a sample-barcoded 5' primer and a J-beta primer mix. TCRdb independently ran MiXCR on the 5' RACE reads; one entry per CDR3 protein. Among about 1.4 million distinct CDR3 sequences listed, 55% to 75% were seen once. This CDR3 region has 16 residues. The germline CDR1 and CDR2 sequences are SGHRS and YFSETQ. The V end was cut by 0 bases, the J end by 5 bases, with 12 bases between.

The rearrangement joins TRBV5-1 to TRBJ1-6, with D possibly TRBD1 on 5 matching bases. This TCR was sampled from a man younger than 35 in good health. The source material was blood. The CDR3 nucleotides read TGCGCCAGCAGCTTGGTCGGGACGGAGGATAATTCACCCCTCCACTTT. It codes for CASSLVGTEDNSPLHF.